Included here is one T cell receptor beta chain sequence, with context. Its antigen remains unidentified. This record belongs to a study of PD-1 blockade in classical Hodgkin lymphoma. General observations from the study: Diversity similar to that of newly diagnosed patients was seen at baseline in complete responders.

TCRdb's table, derived via immunoSEQ multiplex PCR, lists solely in-frame clones and lacks some. The sample gives about 19,000 clones, 79% of which show up once; roughly 19% is in the top ten. There was relapse after autologous stem cell transplantation in every patient, and there was variation in brentuximab vedotin exposure. From germline, CDR1 is SEHNR and CDR2 FQNEAQ (reference sequence). The CDR3 is 13 amino acids. Trimming cost V 6 bases and J 10 bases; bases outside gene matches: 6. The sample in question was peripheral blood mononuclear cells (PBMCs), obtained before the second cycle of nivolumab. This TCR came from a human donor with classical Hodgkin lymphoma. The chain couples TRBV7-9 to TRBJ1-6, with TRBD1 identical over 7 bases. CDR3: CASRPGGGSPLHF. CDR3 bases: TGTGCCAGCAGACCAGGGGGAGGATCACCCCTCCACTTT.